The 8 T cell receptor beta chains presented below share a single source sample, sequenced in a study of cytomegalovirus exposure and HLA in healthy donors. This PCR relied on a set of 60 Vbeta primers and 13 Jbeta primers. Only in-frame clones appear in the TCRdb table, and some are missing; sequencing was by immunoSEQ multiplex PCR. The top ten clones hold over 1.2% of a sample with 150,000 or so clones, around 68% of them seen once. Sequenced input: PBMCs. These receptors all come from a girl aged 10-17 years in good health and CMV-seronegative.

The rearrangement joins TRBV7-9 to TRBJ1-1, with 7 positions matching TRBD1. The CDR3 extends over 15 amino acids. Germline V gene data show CDR1 as SEHNR and CDR2 as FQNEAQ (reference sequence). Trimming cost V 4 bases and J 2 bases; bases outside gene matches: 7. CDR3 sequence reads: CASSYRDRGNTEAFF. The DNA for the CDR3 is TGTGCCAGCAGCTACCGGGACAGAGGTAACACTGAAGCTTTCTTT.

The V and J genes are TRBV7-9 and TRBJ2-4; D gene unclear. Looked up from germline, CDR1 is SEHNR and CDR2 is FQNEAQ (reference sequence). This CDR3 spans 16 amino acids. Deletions cut 5 bases from V and 0 bases from J, with 14 bases between. The CDR3 loop is CASSGSGPLAKNIQYF. The DNA of the CDR3 is TGTGCCAGCAGCGGGTCAGGTCCCCTAGCCAAAAACATTCAGTACTTC.

This clone occurred a few times. CDR3 sequence: CASSTRGTQYF. The CDR3 coding sequence is TGTGCCAGCAGTACCCGGGGGACGCAGTATTTT. The chain combines TRBV11-2 with TRBJ2-3; TRBD2 is a possible D gene (6 bases). V lost 6 bases to trimming and J lost 9 bases, with 10 bases between them. Germline-derived CDR1 and CDR2 are SGHAT and FQNNGV. The CDR3 has 11 residues.

This clone was picked up a small number of times. The rearrangement joins TRBV5-5 to TRBJ1-3; D is unclear. CDR3 length: 16 amino acids. The germline V and J ends were trimmed by 7 bases and 4 bases, with 21 bases remaining between them. From germline, CDR1 is SGHKS and CDR2 YYEKEE (reference sequence). CDR3 nucleotide sequence: TGTGCCAGCTCCCCGGGGTCCAGTCCCCTAGGAAACACCATATATTTT. Translated: CASSPGSSPLGNTIYF. Full variable domain (outside the CDR3, taken from reference TRBV5-5 and TRBJ1-3): DAGVTQSPTHLIKTRGQQVTLRCSPISGHKSVSWYQQVLGQGPQFIFQYYEKEERGRGNFPDRFSARQFPNYSSELNVNALLLGDSALYLCASSPGSSPLGNTIYFGEGSWLTVV.

This clone was observed a handful of times. J is TRBJ2-2 and V is TRBV29-1, with D hard to call. The germline gives CDR1 SQVTM, CDR2 ANQGSEA. The CDR3 loop spans 13 amino acids. Trimming cost V 6 bases and J 0 bases, with 8 bases left between them. In DNA, the CDR3 is TGCAGCGTGACTCAAACGAACACCGGGGAGCTGTTTTTT. Its translation is CSVTQTNTGELFF.

This chain uses TRBV28 with TRBJ1-2; 7 bases match TRBD1. This CDR3 region has 14 residues. J lost 0 bases, V lost 10 bases, and 8 bases had no gene match. Germline-derived CDR1 and CDR2 are MDHEN and SYDVKM. CDR3: CATREGASNYGYTF. CDR3 bases: TGTGCCACCCGGGAGGGGGCGTCTAACTATGGCTACACCTTC.

The table lists this clone with a few counts. The chain employs TRBV18 and TRBJ1-2; TRBD1 is a possible D gene (5 bases). The CDR3 length is 14 residues. Germline loops: CDR1 KGHSH, CDR2 LQKENI. V was pared by 3 bases and J by 1 base, with 9 bases between. The CDR3: CASSPSTDNYGYTF. For the CDR3, the DNA is TGTGCCAGCTCACCCTCGACAGATAACTATGGCTACACCTTC.

The CDR3, as DNA: TGTGCCAGCAGCTTATGGCGGACCGGGACAGGGAAAAACACTGAAGCTTTCTTT. This codes for CASSLWRTGTGKNTEAFF. The V call is TRBV7-2, the J call TRBJ1-1; 9 nucleotides match TRBD1. Germline loops: CDR1 SGHTA, CDR2 FQGNSA. This CDR3 is 18 amino acids long. The J segment lost 2 bases and the V segment lost 2 bases, leaving 12 bases of the junction unmatched.